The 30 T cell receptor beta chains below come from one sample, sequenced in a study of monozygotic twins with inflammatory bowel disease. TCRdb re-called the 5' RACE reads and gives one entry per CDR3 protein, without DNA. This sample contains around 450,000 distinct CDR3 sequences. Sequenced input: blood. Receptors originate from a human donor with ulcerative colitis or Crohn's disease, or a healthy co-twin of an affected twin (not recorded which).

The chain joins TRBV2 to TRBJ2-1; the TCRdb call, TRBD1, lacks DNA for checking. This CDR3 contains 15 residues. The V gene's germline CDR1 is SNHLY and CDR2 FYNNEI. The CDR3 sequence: CASSPRDRGRSEQFF. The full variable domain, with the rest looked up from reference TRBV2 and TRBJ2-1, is EPEVTQTPSHQVTQMGQEVILRCVPISNHLYFYWYRQILGQKVEFLVSFYNNEISEKSEIFDDQFSVERPDGSNFTLKIRSTKLEDSAMYFCASSPRDRGRSEQFFGPGTRLTVL.

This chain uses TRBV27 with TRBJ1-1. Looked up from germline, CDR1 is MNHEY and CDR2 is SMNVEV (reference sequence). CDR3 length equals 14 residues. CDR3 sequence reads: CASAERQGIIEAFF.

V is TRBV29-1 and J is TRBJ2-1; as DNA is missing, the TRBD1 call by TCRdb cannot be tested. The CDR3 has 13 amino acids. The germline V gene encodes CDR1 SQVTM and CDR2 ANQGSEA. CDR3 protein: CSVEDRTYNEQFF.

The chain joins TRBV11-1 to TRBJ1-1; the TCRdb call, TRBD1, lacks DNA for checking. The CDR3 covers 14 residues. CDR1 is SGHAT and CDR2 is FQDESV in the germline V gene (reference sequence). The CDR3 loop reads CASSLTGRSTEAFF.

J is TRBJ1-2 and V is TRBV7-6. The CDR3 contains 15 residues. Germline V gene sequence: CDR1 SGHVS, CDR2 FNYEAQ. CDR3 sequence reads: CASSPVDNLNYGYTF.

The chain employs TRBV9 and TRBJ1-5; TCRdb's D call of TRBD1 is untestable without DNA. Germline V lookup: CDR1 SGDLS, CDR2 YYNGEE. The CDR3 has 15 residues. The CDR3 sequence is CASSPQGRSNQPQHF.

The CDR3 spells CSARDIQGASESQHF. The gene calls are TRBV20-1 and TRBJ1-5; the TCRdb D gene call, TRBD1, has no DNA to confirm it. Germline CDR1 is DFQATT and CDR2 is SNEGSKA (reference sequence). CDR3 size: 15 residues.

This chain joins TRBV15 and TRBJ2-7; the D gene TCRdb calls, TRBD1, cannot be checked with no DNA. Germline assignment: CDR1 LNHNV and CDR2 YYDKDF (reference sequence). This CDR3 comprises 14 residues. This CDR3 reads CATSRGTVLDEQYF.

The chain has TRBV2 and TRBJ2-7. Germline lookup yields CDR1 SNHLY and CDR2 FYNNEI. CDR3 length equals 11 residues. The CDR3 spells CASSIRYEQYF.

Here the CDR3 reads CSVEDPGGPRTGELFF. V is TRBV29-1 and J is TRBJ2-2; TCRdb's assignment of TRBD2 cannot be checked, as there is no DNA. In germline, CDR1 is SQVTM, CDR2 ANQGSEA. CDR3 size: 16 residues.

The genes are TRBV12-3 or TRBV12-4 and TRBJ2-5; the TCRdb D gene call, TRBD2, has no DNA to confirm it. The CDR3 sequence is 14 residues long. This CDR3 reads CASSLRGEGETQYF.

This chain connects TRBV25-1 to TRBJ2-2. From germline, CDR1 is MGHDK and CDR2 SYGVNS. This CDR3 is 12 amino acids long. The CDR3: CASSENTGELFF.

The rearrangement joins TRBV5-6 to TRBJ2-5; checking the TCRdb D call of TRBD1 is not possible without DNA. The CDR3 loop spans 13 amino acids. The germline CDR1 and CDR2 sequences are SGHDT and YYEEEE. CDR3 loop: CASSTDRKETQYF.

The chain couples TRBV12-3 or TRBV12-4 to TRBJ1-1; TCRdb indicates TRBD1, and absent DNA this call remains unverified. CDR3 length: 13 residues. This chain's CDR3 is CASRLGGGTEAFF.

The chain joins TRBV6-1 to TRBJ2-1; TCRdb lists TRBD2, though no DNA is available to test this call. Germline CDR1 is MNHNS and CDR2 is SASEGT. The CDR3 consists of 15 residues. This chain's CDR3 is CASRLAGGFYNEQFF.

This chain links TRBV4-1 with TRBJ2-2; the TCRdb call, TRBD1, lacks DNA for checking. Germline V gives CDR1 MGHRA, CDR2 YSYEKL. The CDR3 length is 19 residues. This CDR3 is CASSQPRDRGLRNTGELFF.

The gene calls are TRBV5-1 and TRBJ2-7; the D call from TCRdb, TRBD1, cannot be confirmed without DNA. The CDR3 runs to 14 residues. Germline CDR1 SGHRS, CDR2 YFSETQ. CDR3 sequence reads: CASNEGTDPYEQYF.

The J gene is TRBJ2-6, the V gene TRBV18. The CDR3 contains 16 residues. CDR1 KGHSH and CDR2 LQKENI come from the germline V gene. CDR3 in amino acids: CASSPTKSPGANVLTF.

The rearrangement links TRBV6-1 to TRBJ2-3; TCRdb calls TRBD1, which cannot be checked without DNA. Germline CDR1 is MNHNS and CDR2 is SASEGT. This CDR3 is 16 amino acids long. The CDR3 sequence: CASSEGAPPSTDTQYF.

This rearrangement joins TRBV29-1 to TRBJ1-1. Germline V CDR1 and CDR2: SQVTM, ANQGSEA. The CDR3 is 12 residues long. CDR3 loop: CSVVRANTEAFF.

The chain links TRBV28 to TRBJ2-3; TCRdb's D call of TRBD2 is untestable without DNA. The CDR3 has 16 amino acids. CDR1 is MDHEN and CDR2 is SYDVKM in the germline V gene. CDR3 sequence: CASSSLDLTRIDTQYF. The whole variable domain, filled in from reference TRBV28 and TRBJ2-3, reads DVKVTQSSRYLVKRTGEKVFLECVQDMDHENMFWYRQDPGLGLRLIYFSYDVKMKEKGDIPEGYSVSREKKERFSLILESASTNQTSMYLCASSSLDLTRIDTQYFGPGTRLTVL.

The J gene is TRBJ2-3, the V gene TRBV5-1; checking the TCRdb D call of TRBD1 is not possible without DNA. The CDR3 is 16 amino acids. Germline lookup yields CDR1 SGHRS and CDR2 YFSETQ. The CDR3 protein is CASSLAGTGGTDTQYF. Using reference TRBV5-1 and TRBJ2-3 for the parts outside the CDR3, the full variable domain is KAGVTQTPRYLIKTRGQQVTLSCSPISGHRSVSWYQQTPGQGLQFLFEYFSETQRNKGNFPGRFSGRQFSNSRSEMNVSTLELGDSALYLCASSLAGTGGTDTQYFGPGTRLTVL.

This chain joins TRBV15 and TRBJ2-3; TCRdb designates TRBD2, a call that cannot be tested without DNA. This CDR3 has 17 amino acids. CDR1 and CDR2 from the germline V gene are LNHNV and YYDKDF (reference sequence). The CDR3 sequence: CATSRDSGGSRTDTQYF.

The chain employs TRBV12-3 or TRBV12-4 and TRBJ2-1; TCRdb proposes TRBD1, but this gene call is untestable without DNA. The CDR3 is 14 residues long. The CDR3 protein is CASTRRQATNEQFF.

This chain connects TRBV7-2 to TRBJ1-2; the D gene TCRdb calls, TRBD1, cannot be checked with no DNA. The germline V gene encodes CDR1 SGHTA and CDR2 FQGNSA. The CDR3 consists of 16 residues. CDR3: CASSFRQGQTNYGYTF.

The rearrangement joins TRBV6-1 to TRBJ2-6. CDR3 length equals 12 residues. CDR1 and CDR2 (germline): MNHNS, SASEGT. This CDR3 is CASVAAFNVLTF.

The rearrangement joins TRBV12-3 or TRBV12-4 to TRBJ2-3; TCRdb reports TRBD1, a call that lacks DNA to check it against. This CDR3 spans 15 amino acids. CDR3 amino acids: CASTPAGMGKDTQYF.

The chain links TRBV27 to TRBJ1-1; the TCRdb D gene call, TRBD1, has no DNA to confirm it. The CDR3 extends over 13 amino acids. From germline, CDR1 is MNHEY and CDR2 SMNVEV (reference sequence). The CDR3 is CASSVRGYTEAFF.

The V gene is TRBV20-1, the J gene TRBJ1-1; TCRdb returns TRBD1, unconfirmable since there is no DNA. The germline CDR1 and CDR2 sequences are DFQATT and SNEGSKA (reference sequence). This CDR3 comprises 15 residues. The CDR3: CSATHAGAGNTEAFF.

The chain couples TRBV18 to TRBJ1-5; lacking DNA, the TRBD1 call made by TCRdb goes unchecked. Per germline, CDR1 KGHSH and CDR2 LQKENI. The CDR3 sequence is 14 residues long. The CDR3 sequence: CASSSGQASQPQHF.